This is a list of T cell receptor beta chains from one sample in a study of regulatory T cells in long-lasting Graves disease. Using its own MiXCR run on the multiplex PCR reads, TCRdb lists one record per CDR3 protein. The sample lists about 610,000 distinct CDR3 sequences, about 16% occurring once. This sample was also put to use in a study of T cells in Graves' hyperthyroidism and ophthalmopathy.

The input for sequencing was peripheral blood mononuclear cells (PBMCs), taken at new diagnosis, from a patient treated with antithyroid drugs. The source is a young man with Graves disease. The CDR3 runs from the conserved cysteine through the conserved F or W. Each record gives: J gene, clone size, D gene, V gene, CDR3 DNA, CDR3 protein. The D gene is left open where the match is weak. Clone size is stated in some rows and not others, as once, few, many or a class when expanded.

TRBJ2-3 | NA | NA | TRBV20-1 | TGCAGTGCTAGGTCGCGGGCGGGGACTAGCACAGATACGCAGTATTTT | CSARSRAGTSTDTQYF
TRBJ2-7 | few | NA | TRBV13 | TGTGCCAGCAGCTTAACAGGTTCTGACTACGAGCAGTACTTC | CASSLTGSDYEQYF
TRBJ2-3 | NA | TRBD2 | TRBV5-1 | TGCGCCAGCAGCTTGGCTAGCGGGATCTCAGATACGCAGTATTTT | CASSLASGISDTQYF
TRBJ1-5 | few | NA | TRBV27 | TGTGCCAGCAGTTCGAAGTGGGGACAGCCCCAGCATTTT | CASSSKWGQPQHF
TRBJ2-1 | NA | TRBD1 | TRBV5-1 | TGCGCCAGCACCCGGACAGGCGTAAATGAGCAGTTCTTC | CASTRTGVNEQFF
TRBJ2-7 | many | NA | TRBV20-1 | TGCAGTGCTCCCCCAGGGCTTTCCTACGAGCAGTACTTC | CSAPPGLSYEQYF
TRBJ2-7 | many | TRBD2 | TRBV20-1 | TGCAGTGCCAGCGGGAGCCAGAACTACGAGCAGTACTTC | CSASGSQNYEQYF
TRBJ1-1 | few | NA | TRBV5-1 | TGCGCCAGCAGCGCCAATCGGGATCGACAGCTGAACACTGAAGCTTTCTTT | CASSANRDRQLNTEAFF
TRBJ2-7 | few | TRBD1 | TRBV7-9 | TGTGCCAGCAGCTTGTGGGACAGGGGAGCCGAGCAGTACTTC | CASSLWDRGAEQYF
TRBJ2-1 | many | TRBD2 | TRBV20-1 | TGCAGTGCTAGAGATCGACTAGCGGATAACAATGAGCAGTTCTTC | CSARDRLADNNEQFF
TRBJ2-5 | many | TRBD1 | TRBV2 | TGTGCCAGCGACCCAGGGGGCCAAGAGACCCAGTACTTC | CASDPGGQETQYF
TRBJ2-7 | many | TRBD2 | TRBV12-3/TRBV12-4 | TGTGCCAGCAGTTCAGCGGGAGGGGGCTACGAGCAGTACTTC | CASSSAGGGYEQYF
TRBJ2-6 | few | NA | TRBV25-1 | TGTGCCAGCAGTCCGGAATCCTCTAGGGCCAACGTCCTGACTTTC | CASSPESSRANVLTF
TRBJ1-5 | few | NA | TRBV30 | TGTGCCTGGAGCCCGGTATTTGGGGCGACCCAGCATTTT | CAWSPVFGATQHF
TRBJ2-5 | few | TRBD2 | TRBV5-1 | TGCGCCAGCAGCTCCGGACTAGCCCAGCGGGAGACCCAGTACTTC | CASSSGLAQRETQYF
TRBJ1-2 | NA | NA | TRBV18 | TGTGCCAGCTCACCATGGCAGGGAGAGGGCTACACCTTC | CASSPWQGEGYTF
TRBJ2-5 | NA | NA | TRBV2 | TGTGCCAGCAGTGAGGAGGGTGAACTAGAGACCCAGTACTTC | CASSEEGELETQYF
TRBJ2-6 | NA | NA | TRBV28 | TGTGCCAGCGGGCGACAGGCGATTAGCTCTGGGGCCAACGTCCTGACTTTC | CASGRQAISSGANVLTF
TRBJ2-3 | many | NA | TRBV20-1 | TGCAGTGCACCCCCCGGGACTGGGGGAGATACGCAGTATTTT | CSAPPGTGGDTQYF
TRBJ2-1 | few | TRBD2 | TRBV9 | TGTGCCAGCAGCGACAGCGGGAGCCGTTACAATGAGCAGTTCTTC | CASSDSGSRYNEQFF
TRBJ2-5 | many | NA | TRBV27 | TGTGCCAGCAGTTTAGTGGGGCGTGAGGATTATATGTTGGGAACGGAGACCCAGTACTTC | CASSLVGREDYMLGTETQYF
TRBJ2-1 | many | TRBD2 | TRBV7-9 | TGTGCCAGCAGCTTCTGGTCGACTAGCGGGTCTCATGAGCAGTTCTTC | CASSFWSTSGSHEQFF
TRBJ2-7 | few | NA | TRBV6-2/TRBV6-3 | TGTGCCAGCAGTTACAACTTAGCCTACGAGCAGTACTTC | CASSYNLAYEQYF
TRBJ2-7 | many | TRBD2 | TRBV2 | TGTGCCAGCAGTGATCCGTCGTCCAAAACTAGCGGGAGGCCCTACGAGCAGTACTTC | CASSDPSSKTSGRPYEQYF
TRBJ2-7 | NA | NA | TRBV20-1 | TGCAGTGCTAGAATAGAAAACTACGAGCAGTACTTC | CSARIENYEQYF
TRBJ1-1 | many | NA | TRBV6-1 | TGTGCCAGCAGTGAAAATGCCCGGAGGGTAGTGAACACTGAAGCTTTCTTT | CASSENARRVVNTEAFF
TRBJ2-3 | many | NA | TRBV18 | TGTGCCAGCTCACCACCCAGGCCCAGGGATACGCAGTATTTT | CASSPPRPRDTQYF
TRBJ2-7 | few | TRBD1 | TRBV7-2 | TGTGCCAGCAGCTCCCCGGGGGGCGCGGGACAGGGGGTTTACGAGCAGTACTTC | CASSSPGGAGQGVYEQYF
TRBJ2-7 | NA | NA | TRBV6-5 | TGTGCCAGCAGTTACTCGAACTACTTAGCCTACGAGCAGTACTTC | CASSYSNYLAYEQYF
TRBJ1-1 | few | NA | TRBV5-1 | TGCGCCAGCAGCTTGGTCGCGGGGGGGAACACTGAAGCTTTCTTT | CASSLVAGGNTEAFF
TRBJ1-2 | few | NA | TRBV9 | TGTGCCAGCAGCGTAGCAACAGGGACGACGAACTATGGCTACACCTTC | CASSVATGTTNYGYTF
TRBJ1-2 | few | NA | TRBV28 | TGTGCCAGCAGCCGATATAAAGCCGGCTACACCTTC | CASSRYKAGYTF
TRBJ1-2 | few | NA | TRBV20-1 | TGCAGTGCCCTACCCAGGGGTTTCGACTATGGCTACACCTTC | CSALPRGFDYGYTF
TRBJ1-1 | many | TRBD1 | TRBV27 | TGTGCCCCCAACTTTACGGACAGGAACCGGGTCACTGAAGCTTTCTTT | CAPNFTDRNRVTEAFF
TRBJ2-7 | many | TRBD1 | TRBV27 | TGTGCCAGCAGTTCTTCCCGGACAGGGGGCCACGAGCAGTACTTC | CASSSSRTGGHEQYF
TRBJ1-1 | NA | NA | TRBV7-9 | TGTGCCAGCAGCTTAAGTGAAAGTGAAGCTTTCTTT | CASSLSESEAFF
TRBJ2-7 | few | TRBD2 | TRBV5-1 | TGCGCCAGCAGCTTGGCAACTAGCGGGAGGGCCTACGAGCAGTACTTC | CASSLATSGRAYEQYF
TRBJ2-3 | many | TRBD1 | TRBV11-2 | TGTGCCAGCAGCTTACCAGGGGGTGATCGGCCAGATACGCAGTATTTT | CASSLPGGDRPDTQYF
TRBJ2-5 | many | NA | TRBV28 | TGTGCCAGCAGTCGGGCGGCAGGCCGGCCCATTCGCCCCGAGACCCAGTACTTC | CASSRAAGRPIRPETQYF
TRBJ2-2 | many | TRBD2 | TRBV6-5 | TGTGCCAGCAGTTATGTGACTAGCGGGAGGGCCCCGGCCGGGGAGCTGTTTTTT | CASSYVTSGRAPAGELFF
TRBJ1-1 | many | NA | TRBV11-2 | TGTGCCAGCAGCGGAAGGGTGCCTGAAGCTTTCTTT | CASSGRVPEAFF
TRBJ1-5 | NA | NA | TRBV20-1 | TGCAGTGCTAGAGATGCCGGTTATAGCAATCAGCCCCAGCATTTT | CSARDAGYSNQPQHF
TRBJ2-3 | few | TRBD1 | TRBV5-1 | TGCGCCAGCAGCCCCGTTGCACAGGGGGCGAACGCAGATACGCAGTATTTT | CASSPVAQGANADTQYF
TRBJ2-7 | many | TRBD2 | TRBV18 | TGTGCCAGCTCGCGACTAGCGGGAGACCTTGACGAGCAGTACTTC | CASSRLAGDLDEQYF
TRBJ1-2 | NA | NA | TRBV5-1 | TGCGCCAGCAGCTTAGGTGACGGATACTCCGAATATGGCTACACCTTC | CASSLGDGYSEYGYTF
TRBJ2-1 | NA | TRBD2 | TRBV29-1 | TGCAGCGTTGAAGTAGCGGGAACCTACAATGAGCAGTTCTTC | CSVEVAGTYNEQFF
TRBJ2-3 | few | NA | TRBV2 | TGTGCCAGCAGCCCCCCAGGGAGCGCTAGCAGAGATACGCAGTATTTT | CASSPPGSASRDTQYF
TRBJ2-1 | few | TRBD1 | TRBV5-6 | TGTGCCAGCAGCTCAGCAGGGGGCGGAAACAATGAGCAGTTCTTC | CASSSAGGGNNEQFF
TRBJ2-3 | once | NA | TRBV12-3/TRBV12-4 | TGTGCCAGCAGTTTAAAGGGGAGCACTAGCACAGATACGCAGTATTTT | CASSLKGSTSTDTQYF